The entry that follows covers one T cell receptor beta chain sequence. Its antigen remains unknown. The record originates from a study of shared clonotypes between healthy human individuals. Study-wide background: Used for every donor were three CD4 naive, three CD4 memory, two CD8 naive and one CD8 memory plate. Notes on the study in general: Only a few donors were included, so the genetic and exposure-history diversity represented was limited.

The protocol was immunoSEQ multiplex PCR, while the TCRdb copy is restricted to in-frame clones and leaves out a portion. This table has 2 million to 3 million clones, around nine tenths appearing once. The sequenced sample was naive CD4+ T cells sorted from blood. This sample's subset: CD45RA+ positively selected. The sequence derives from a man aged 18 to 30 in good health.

As DNA, the CDR3 is TGTGCCAGCAGCCCGGGACTAGCGGGAGGAAAAGGCTTCTCCTACGAGCAGTACTTC. This sequence encodes CASSPGLAGGKGFSYEQYF. This rearrangement joins TRBV11-2 to TRBJ2-7, with 15 bases that match TRBD2. Germline V lookup: CDR1 SGHAT, CDR2 FQNNGV. The CDR3 has 19 residues. After removal of 5 bases from V and 0 bases from J, the junction contained 11 bases not matched to a gene.